The rows below give T cell receptor beta chains drawn from one sample of a study of blood T cell repertoires in COVID-19. Repertoires were generated with immunoSEQ multiplex PCR, while TCRdb's copy carries only in-frame clones and drops some. The table includes some 400,000 clones, nearly 90% detected once. Sequencing input: peripheral blood. Receptors originate from a man aged 18 to 35 with active or convalescent COVID-19. CDR3s include the opening cysteine and the closing phenylalanine or tryptophan. D genes are given only for firm matches. For some rows the clone size is stated as once, few or many, or as a class when expanded; others skip it.

V gene: TRBV6-2/TRBV6-3
J gene: TRBJ1-2
clone size: .
D gene: .
CDR3 DNA: TGTGCCAGCAGTTATTATCCAGGCCCTAACTATGGCTACACCTTC
CDR3 protein: CASSYYPGPNYGYTF

V gene: TRBV5-6
J gene: TRBJ2-2
clone size: .
D gene: TRBD2
CDR3 DNA: TGTGCCAGCAGCCCAGAATTAGCGGGGGGGCACACCGGGGAGCTGTTTTTT
CDR3 protein: CASSPELAGGHTGELFF

V gene: TRBV7-8
J gene: TRBJ1-5
clone size: .
D gene: TRBD1
CDR3 DNA: TGTGCCAGCACCACCGACAGGGGGCTTTTGGGCAATCAGCCCCAGCATTTT
CDR3 protein: CASTTDRGLLGNQPQHF

V gene: TRBV6-1
J gene: TRBJ2-1
clone size: .
D gene: TRBD2
CDR3 DNA: TGTGCCAGCAGTGAAGCTAGGACTAGCGGTCCAAACAATGAGCAGTTCTTC
CDR3 protein: CASSEARTSGPNNEQFF

V gene: TRBV2
J gene: TRBJ1-4
clone size: once
D gene: .
CDR3 DNA: TGTGCCAGCACCCTCGAGGGCGGCGAAAAACTGTTTTTT
CDR3 protein: CASTLEGGEKLFF

V gene: TRBV18
J gene: TRBJ2-3
clone size: .
D gene: .
CDR3 DNA: TGTGCCAGCTCAGTGATTGAGGACATAACGCAGTATTTT
CDR3 protein: CASSVIEDITQYF

V gene: TRBV7-9
J gene: TRBJ1-2
clone size: .
D gene: .
CDR3 DNA: TGTGCCAGCAGCGACCCCCCGACAGGACCAGCTAACTATGGCTACACCTTC
CDR3 protein: CASSDPPTGPANYGYTF

V gene: TRBV6-5
J gene: TRBJ1-2
clone size: .
D gene: TRBD1
CDR3 DNA: TGTGCCAGCAGTACAGGGGTTTCTGGCTACACCTTC
CDR3 protein: CASSTGVSGYTF

V gene: TRBV28
J gene: TRBJ2-7
clone size: .
D gene: TRBD1
CDR3 DNA: TGTGCCAGCATTGGGGACAGGGTAACCTACGAGCAGTACTTC
CDR3 protein: CASIGDRVTYEQYF

V gene: TRBV9
J gene: TRBJ1-1
clone size: .
D gene: .
CDR3 DNA: TGTGCCAGCAGCGTAGTGGGGACACTTGACGGGGAAATGAACACTGAAGCTTTCTTT
CDR3 protein: CASSVVGTLDGEMNTEAFF

V gene: TRBV19
J gene: TRBJ2-1
clone size: .
D gene: .
CDR3 DNA: TGTGCCAGTAGTGATAGCGGCATCTACAATGAGCAGTTCTTC
CDR3 protein: CASSDSGIYNEQFF

V gene: TRBV4-2
J gene: TRBJ2-7
clone size: .
D gene: .
CDR3 DNA: TGTGCCAGCAGCCAAGAGGGCAGGGAGGATGGGAACGAGCAGTACTTC
CDR3 protein: CASSQEGREDGNEQYF

V gene: TRBV6-1
J gene: TRBJ1-5
clone size: medium-sized
D gene: .
CDR3 DNA: TGTGCCAGCTGTGATAGATGGGGGCTAGGGGATCAGCCCCAGCATTTT
CDR3 protein: CASCDRWGLGDQPQHF

V gene: TRBV7-3
J gene: TRBJ2-2
clone size: .
D gene: TRBD2
CDR3 DNA: TGTGCCAGCAGCTTTGGGACTAGCGGGGGGACCGGGGAGCTGTTTTTT
CDR3 protein: CASSFGTSGGTGELFF

V gene: TRBV7-2
J gene: TRBJ2-1
clone size: .
D gene: TRBD2
CDR3 DNA: TGTGCCAGCAGCACCGGGACTAGCGGGGCCAATGAGCAGTTCTTC
CDR3 protein: CASSTGTSGANEQFF

V gene: TRBV27
J gene: TRBJ2-4
clone size: few
D gene: TRBD1
CDR3 DNA: TGTGCCAGCAGGGCAGGGGGTACCAAAAACATTCAGTACTTC
CDR3 protein: CASRAGGTKNIQYF

V gene: TRBV6-5
J gene: TRBJ2-7
clone size: .
D gene: TRBD2
CDR3 DNA: TGTGCCAGCACAAAAGGTACTAGCGGGATCTACGAGCAGTACTTC
CDR3 protein: CASTKGTSGIYEQYF

V gene: TRBV11-2
J gene: TRBJ2-1
clone size: .
D gene: TRBD2
CDR3 DNA: TGTGCCAGCAGCTTAATGGGGCGGGAGAGGAATGAGCAGTTCTTC
CDR3 protein: CASSLMGRERNEQFF

V gene: TRBV28
J gene: TRBJ1-2
clone size: .
D gene: TRBD1
CDR3 DNA: TGTGCCAGCAGGGAGAGGGACAGGGTAAACTATGGCTACACCTTC
CDR3 protein: CASRERDRVNYGYTF

V gene: TRBV13
J gene: TRBJ2-1
clone size: .
D gene: .
CDR3 DNA: TGTGCCAGCGATTGGGGGTCAGCGGGCTCCTACAATGAGCAGTTCTTC
CDR3 protein: CASDWGSAGSYNEQFF

V gene: TRBV6-6
J gene: TRBJ1-1
clone size: once
D gene: .
CDR3 DNA: TGTGCCAGCAATAAACTGAAGGAAGCTTTCTTT
CDR3 protein: CASNKLKEAFF

V gene: TRBV7-7
J gene: TRBJ2-1
clone size: .
D gene: TRBD1
CDR3 DNA: TGTGCCAGCAGCTGGGGGACAGGCCCTGTTAATGAGCAGTTCTTC
CDR3 protein: CASSWGTGPVNEQFF

V gene: TRBV28
J gene: TRBJ2-7
clone size: .
D gene: TRBD2
CDR3 DNA: TGTGCCAGCAGTCCCGGGGGGGCGGGGCGGTACGAGCAGTACTTC
CDR3 protein: CASSPGGAGRYEQYF

V gene: TRBV6-5
J gene: TRBJ2-5
clone size: once
D gene: TRBD1
CDR3 DNA: TGTGCCAGCAGTTACCATGGGACAGGGGAAGAGACCCAGTACTTC
CDR3 protein: CASSYHGTGEETQYF

V gene: TRBV23-1
J gene: TRBJ2-7
clone size: .
D gene: .
CDR3 DNA: TGCGCCAGCAGTCAAGAGGGGCAGGGACTCTCCTACGAGCAGTACTTC
CDR3 protein: CASSQEGQGLSYEQYF

V gene: TRBV6-5
J gene: TRBJ1-2
clone size: .
D gene: .
CDR3 DNA: TGTGCCAACAAAGAATTCGGGGGGTATGGCTACACCTTC
CDR3 protein: CANKEFGGYGYTF

V gene: TRBV27
J gene: TRBJ2-3
clone size: .
D gene: TRBD2
CDR3 DNA: TGTGCCAGCCGTCCTACCCTAGGACTAGCGGGAGGGCTAGATACGCAGTATTTT
CDR3 protein: CASRPTLGLAGGLDTQYF

V gene: TRBV18
J gene: TRBJ2-3
clone size: .
D gene: .
CDR3 DNA: TGTGCCAGCTCACCAGTCGCGTACACAGATACGCAGTATTTT
CDR3 protein: CASSPVAYTDTQYF

V gene: TRBV5-6
J gene: TRBJ1-5
clone size: .
D gene: .
CDR3 DNA: TGTGCCAGCAGCTTCAGTGATCAGCCCCAGCATTTT
CDR3 protein: CASSFSDQPQHF

V gene: TRBV7-8
J gene: TRBJ1-2
clone size: .
D gene: .
CDR3 DNA: TGTGCCAGCAGCTTAGGCCTAGGTAGCTATGGCTACACCTTC
CDR3 protein: CASSLGLGSYGYTF

V gene: TRBV7-2
J gene: TRBJ2-3
clone size: once
D gene: .
CDR3 DNA: TGTGCCAGCAGTTCCCCCTCTGATACGCAGTATTTT
CDR3 protein: CASSSPSDTQYF

V gene: TRBV27
J gene: TRBJ1-2
clone size: once
D gene: TRBD1
CDR3 DNA: TGTGCCAGCAGTTACACCCCTCAGGGACAGGTGCCCTATGGCTACACCTTC
CDR3 protein: CASSYTPQGQVPYGYTF

V gene: TRBV6-5
J gene: TRBJ1-6
clone size: once
D gene: TRBD1
CDR3 DNA: TGTGCCAGCAGGGCGGGACAGATCTATAATTCACCCCTCCACTTT
CDR3 protein: CASRAGQIYNSPLHF

V gene: TRBV18
J gene: TRBJ1-5
clone size: .
D gene: .
CDR3 DNA: TGTGCCAGCTCACCATACGACTCCAGGGCTGGACAGCCCCAGCATTTT
CDR3 protein: CASSPYDSRAGQPQHF

V gene: TRBV28
J gene: TRBJ1-2
clone size: .
D gene: .
CDR3 DNA: TGTGCCAGCTTGCCTTATGGAGGGACCAAACTCGGGGTTTACTACGGCTACACCTTC
CDR3 protein: CASLPYGGTKLGVYYGYTF

V gene: TRBV24-1
J gene: TRBJ2-7
clone size: .
D gene: .
CDR3 DNA: TGTGCCACCAGTGAGGGCAGCTCCTACGAGCAGTACTTC
CDR3 protein: CATSEGSSYEQYF

V gene: TRBV7-3
J gene: TRBJ2-2
clone size: few
D gene: TRBD2
CDR3 DNA: TGTGCCAGCAGCGCCCTGGGTAGCGGGAGGAACACCGGGGAGCTGTTTTTT
CDR3 protein: CASSALGSGRNTGELFF

V gene: TRBV28
J gene: TRBJ1-1
clone size: .
D gene: TRBD1
CDR3 DNA: TGTGCCAGCAGGCTAACAGGGGGCCCTGAAGCTTTCTTT
CDR3 protein: CASRLTGGPEAFF

V gene: TRBV9
J gene: TRBJ2-1
clone size: .
D gene: TRBD2
CDR3 DNA: TGTGCCAGCAGCGGCGGGCTAGCGGGGGGGCCAATGAATGAGCAGTTCTTC
CDR3 protein: CASSGGLAGGPMNEQFF

V gene: TRBV6-5
J gene: TRBJ1-3
clone size: .
D gene: .
CDR3 DNA: TGTGCCAGCAGCCTCACGGGCTCTGGAAACACCATATATTTT
CDR3 protein: CASSLTGSGNTIYF

V gene: TRBV9
J gene: TRBJ2-3
clone size: .
D gene: .
CDR3 DNA: TGTGCCAGCAGCGCCCCACGGGTAGATACGCAGTATTTT
CDR3 protein: CASSAPRVDTQYF

V gene: TRBV6-5
J gene: TRBJ1-1
clone size: .
D gene: .
CDR3 DNA: TGTGCCAGCAGTTCTCGCCGGGAGGCTGAAGCTTTCTTT
CDR3 protein: CASSSRREAEAFF

V gene: TRBV7-9
J gene: TRBJ1-1
clone size: .
D gene: .
CDR3 DNA: TGTGCCAGCAGCTTTGGGTTTGTAGGGCTAGGGGACACTGAAGCTTTCTTT
CDR3 protein: CASSFGFVGLGDTEAFF

V gene: TRBV13
J gene: TRBJ2-3
clone size: .
D gene: TRBD2
CDR3 DNA: TGTGCCAGCAGCCCAGAGACTAGCGGGGGCACAGATACGCAGTATTTT
CDR3 protein: CASSPETSGGTDTQYF

V gene: TRBV28
J gene: TRBJ1-2
clone size: .
D gene: TRBD1
CDR3 DNA: TGTGCCAGCAGCCTCTTTGAGGACAGGGACGGCTACACCTTC
CDR3 protein: CASSLFEDRDGYTF

V gene: TRBV6-2/TRBV6-3
J gene: TRBJ2-7
clone size: .
D gene: TRBD1
CDR3 DNA: TGTGCCAGCAGTCATCCACAGGGGTCCTACGAGCAGTACTTC
CDR3 protein: CASSHPQGSYEQYF

V gene: TRBV6-6
J gene: TRBJ1-2
clone size: .
D gene: .
CDR3 DNA: TGTGCCAGCACCGCAGGGAGGGAGTGGGGCTACACCTTC
CDR3 protein: CASTAGREWGYTF

V gene: TRBV11-3
J gene: TRBJ2-5
clone size: .
D gene: .
CDR3 DNA: TGTGCCAGCAGCTCTATTGAGGAGACCCAGTACTTC
CDR3 protein: CASSSIEETQYF

V gene: TRBV14
J gene: TRBJ2-7
clone size: .
D gene: TRBD2
CDR3 DNA: TGTGCCAGCAGCCAAGCACCGGGAGGGAGCTACGAGCAGTACTTC
CDR3 protein: CASSQAPGGSYEQYF